The 11 T cell receptor beta chains below all came from one sample that was sequenced in a study of blood T cell repertoires in COVID-19. Assay: immunoSEQ multiplex PCR; the TCRdb copy retains only in-frame clones and omits some. The table records about 260,000 clones, over 70% of them present only once. Specimen: peripheral blood. All receptors come from a woman aged 40 to 50 who had recovered from COVID-19.

With respect to this clone: Other DNA sequences in the sample encode the same CDR3. The CDR3 DNA reads TGTGCCACCAGCCGCAGGACAGGGGGCACAGATACGCAGTATTTT. Protein sequence: CATSRRTGGTDTQYF. The genes are TRBV15 and TRBJ2-3; 9 bases map to TRBD1. J gave up 1 base and V 5 bases, and 4 bases lay outside the gene matches. The CDR3 loop spans 15 amino acids. CDR1 is LNHNV, CDR2 YYDKDF, per germline (reference sequence).

This sequence joins TRBV9 and TRBJ2-1; 7 bases map to TRBD2. Germline V CDR1 and CDR2: SGDLS, YYNGEE. Trimming at V came to 0 bases and at J to 8 bases, leaving 11 bases not matched to a gene. This CDR3 has 16 amino acids. The CDR3 spells CASSVELTGGRYEQFF. The CDR3 DNA sequence: TGTGCCAGCAGCGTAGAATTAACGGGGGGTCGTTATGAGCAGTTCTTC.

This clone has more than one count but fewer than ten. This rearrangement joins TRBV19 to TRBJ1-5; D perhaps matches TRBD1 (6 bases). The germline V gene has CDR1 LNHDA and CDR2 SQIVND (reference sequence). This CDR3 has 16 amino acids. Trimming took off 5 bases at V and 0 bases at J, with 14 bases between the two ends. The CDR3 protein is CASSSIQGNSNQPQHF. The CDR3 DNA reads as TGTGCCAGTAGTTCCATACAGGGTAATAGCAATCAGCCCCAGCATTTT.

V gene TRBV7-9 combines with J gene TRBJ2-1, with a possible D match to TRBD2 (7 bases). Germline CDR1 SEHNR, CDR2 FQNEAQ (reference sequence). V was shortened by 6 bases and J by 4 bases, with 19 bases between the two germline ends. This CDR3 has 16 residues. The CDR3 coding sequence is TGTGCCAGCAGTCCATTTAGGGGGGGATTTTACAATGAGCAGTTCTTC. It encodes CASSPFRGGFYNEQFF. Together with reference TRBV7-9 and TRBJ2-1, the CDR3 gives the full variable domain: DTGVSQNPRHKITKRGQNVTFRCDPISEHNRLYWYRQTLGQGPEFLTYFQNEAQLEKSRLLSDRFSAERPKGSFSTLEIQRTEQGDSAMYLCASSPFRGGFYNEQFFGPGTRLTVL.

There are a few counts of this clone. This chain uses TRBV7-3 with TRBJ2-7, with no clear D. The CDR3 runs 13 residues. V lost 5 bases, J lost 0 bases, and 8 bases lay in between. Germline V lookup: CDR1 SGHTA, CDR2 FQGTGA. The CDR3 DNA is TGTGCCAGCAGCCGAAGGAGCTCCTACGAGCAGTACTTC. Its protein product is CASSRRSSYEQYF.

This sequence joins TRBV6-5 and TRBJ1-5; TRBD1 might be the D (6 bases). Germline V gives CDR1 MNHEY, CDR2 SVGAGI. CDR3 length: 15 amino acids. V was clipped by 6 bases and J by 2 bases, with 14 bases between them. CDR3 sequence reads: CASSPRGNGNQPQHF. The DNA of the CDR3 is TGTGCCAGCAGCCCCAGGGGCAATGGCAATCAGCCCCAGCATTTT.

Only one count was recorded for this clone. The CDR3 DNA sequence: TGTGCCAGCAGGTCCGGGACAGCAGTTTACGAGCAGTACTTC. Translated, it gives CASRSGTAVYEQYF. The chain employs TRBV25-1 and TRBJ2-7, with TRBD1 matching over 7 bases. Germline lookup yields CDR1 MGHDK and CDR2 SYGVNS. V shed 6 bases, J shed 4 bases, and the junction held 9 bases outside the gene matches. The CDR3 extends over 14 amino acids.

V and J are TRBV7-2 and TRBJ2-5; 7 bases align to TRBD2. Trimming cost V 5 bases and J 9 bases; bases outside gene matches: 12. This CDR3 is 14 amino acids long. CDR1 SGHTA and CDR2 FQGNSA come from the germline V gene. The CDR3 sequence is CASSRGGATGAQYF. For the CDR3, the DNA is TGTGCCAGCAGCCGCGGGGGAGCCACGGGGGCCCAGTACTTC.

Regarding this clone: At one of its ends the junction is not consistent with the germline gene, which may arise from a read error. J is TRBJ1-5 and V is TRBV15, with a possible D match to TRBD1 (6 bases). Germline-derived CDR1 and CDR2 are LNHNV and YYDKDF (reference sequence). The CDR3 extends over 15 amino acids. CDR3 bases: TGTGCCACCAACAGAGGAACAGGGACAAGTCAGCCCCAGCATTTT. Its protein product is CATNRGTGTSQPQHF.

This chain uses TRBV6-5 with TRBJ2-7; 9 bases match TRBD2. Germline V CDR1 and CDR2: MNHEY, SVGAGI. This CDR3 region has 12 residues. V lost 9 bases, J lost 3 bases, and 3 bases stayed unmatched. CDR3 loop: CASGSGGYEQYF. The CDR3 DNA sequence: TGTGCCAGTGGTAGCGGGGGCTACGAGCAGTACTTC.

J is TRBJ1-2 and V is TRBV7-9; possible D gene TRBD1, 5 bases. The V gene lost 1 base and the J gene lost 6 bases, with 12 bases spanning the gap. Germline V gene lookup returns CDR1 SEHNR and CDR2 FQNEAQ (reference sequence). This CDR3 region has 14 residues. This CDR3 reads CASSLVQGTDGYTF. For the CDR3, the DNA is TGTGCCAGCAGCTTAGTCCAGGGAACGGATGGCTACACCTTC.